Shown below are 13 T cell receptor beta chains from a single sample sequenced in a study of blood T cell repertoires in COVID-19. Only in-frame clones appear in the TCRdb table, and some are missing; sequencing was by immunoSEQ multiplex PCR. The sample lists approximately 260,000 clones; around 86% were seen once. The material sequenced was peripheral blood. The receptors come from a man aged 50 or older with acute or convalescent COVID-19.

The chain combines TRBV9 with TRBJ2-2, with 8 nucleotides matching TRBD1. CDR1 and CDR2 (germline): SGDLS, YYNGEE. J lost 6 bases, V lost 8 bases, and 9 bases had no gene match. There are 14 residues in the CDR3. CDR3 protein: CASTRQGASGELFF. The CDR3 bases are TGTGCCAGTACCCGGCAGGGGGCCTCCGGGGAGCTGTTTTTT.

This clone has a handful of counts. The chain uses TRBV5-4 and TRBJ2-7; the D gene is possibly TRBD1 (6 bases). Trimming took off 3 bases at V and 2 bases at J, with 12 bases between the two ends. The V gene's germline CDR1 is SGHNT and CDR2 YYREEE (reference sequence). The CDR3 length is 14 residues. This CDR3 is CASSWGPKPYEQYF. CDR3 coding DNA: TGTGCCAGCAGCTGGGGGCCTAAGCCCTACGAGCAGTACTTC.

The chain is built from TRBV5-1 and TRBJ2-3; TRBD1 matches 7 bases. The V gene's germline CDR1 is SGHRS and CDR2 YFSETQ. The CDR3 extends over 14 amino acids. The ends lost 3 bases at V and 3 bases at J; junction bases unmatched: 4. The CDR3 region has the DNA TGCGCCAGCAGCTCGACAGGGATGACAGATACGCAGTATTTT. This sequence encodes CASSSTGMTDTQYF.

The chain links TRBV6-5 to TRBJ1-1; perhaps TRBD1 as D (5 bases). The germline V gene has CDR1 MNHEY and CDR2 SVGAGI. The CDR3 is 14 residues long. Trimming removed 5 bases from V and 2 bases from J, with 12 bases in between. CDR3 sequence (DNA): TGTGCCAGCAGTCCCCAGGGAGGAAACACTGAAGCTTTCTTT. Encoded protein: CASSPQGGNTEAFF.

The V and J genes are TRBV9 and TRBJ1-6; 7 bases fit TRBD1. The V gene end was trimmed by 2 bases and the J gene end by 5 bases; junction bases not matched to a gene: 4. This CDR3 contains 15 residues. Germline CDR1 reads SGDLS; CDR2 reads YYNGEE. The CDR3 region is CASSVRDSNNSPLHF. CDR3 DNA sequence: TGTGCCAGCAGCGTCCGGGACAGCAATAATTCACCCCTCCACTTT.

This chain joins TRBV7-6 and TRBJ2-5, with 7 bases aligning to TRBD2. Germline V gene sequence: CDR1 SGHVS, CDR2 FNYEAQ. The trim removed 4 bases at V and 5 bases at J, leaving 4 bases unmatched. CDR3 size: 13 residues. The CDR3 reads CASSYGTTETQYF. The DNA of the CDR3 is TGTGCCAGCAGCTACGGGACTACTGAGACCCAGTACTTC.

This clone was recorded only once. This sequence joins TRBV10-3 and TRBJ1-2, with D unclear. CDR3 size: 14 residues. V lost 2 bases and J 4 bases, leaving 11 bases between the germline ends. Germline-derived CDR1 and CDR2 are ENHRY and SYGVKD. The CDR3 spells CAISEARDPYGYTF. The CDR3 region has the DNA TGTGCCATCAGTGAGGCTCGGGATCCCTATGGCTACACCTTC.

This CDR3 reads CASSQESRSFQPQHF. In DNA form, the CDR3 reads TGCGCCAGCAGCCAAGAGTCGCGGAGTTTCCAGCCCCAGCATTTT. The chain combines TRBV4-1 with TRBJ1-5; D not resolved. V was shortened by 0 bases and J by 7 bases, with 13 bases between the two germline ends. CDR3 size: 15 residues. Germline V gene lookup returns CDR1 MGHRA and CDR2 YSYEKL.

In nucleotides, the CDR3 is TGTGCCAGCACTCGAGGACAGGGTAACACCGGGGAGCTGTTTTTT. Its protein product is CASTRGQGNTGELFF. This chain joins TRBV5-8 and TRBJ2-2, with 8 positions matching TRBD1. The V gene's germline CDR1 is SGHTS and CDR2 YDEGEE. This CDR3 has 15 residues. The trim removed 6 bases at V and 2 bases at J, leaving 6 bases unmatched. Complete variable domain (other parts from reference TRBV5-8 and TRBJ2-2): EAGVTQSPTHLIKTRGQQATLRCSPISGHTSVYWYQQALGLGLQFLLWYDEGEERNRGNFPPRFSGRQFPNYSSELNVNALELEDSALYLCASTRGQGNTGELFFGEGSRLTVL.

This chain connects TRBV7-9 to TRBJ1-5; TRBD1 matches at 7 bases. This CDR3 region has 15 residues. The junction had 7 bases not matched to a gene; V was cut back by 5 bases and J by 3 bases. CDR1 and CDR2 (germline): SEHNR, FQNEAQ (reference sequence). The CDR3 is CASSAPGQHNQPQHF. As DNA, the CDR3 is TGTGCCAGCAGCGCCCCGGGACAGCACAATCAGCCCCAGCATTTT.

This chain's CDR3 is CAWKTHAAGGKFADTQYF. CDR3 in DNA: TGTGCCTGGAAGACCCATGCAGCGGGGGGGAAATTCGCAGATACGCAGTATTTT. J is TRBJ2-3 and V is TRBV30; 10 nucleotides line up with TRBD2. V lost 4 bases to trimming and J lost 4 bases; unmatched junction nucleotides: 17. The germline gives CDR1 GTSNPN, CDR2 SVGIG (reference sequence). The CDR3 is 18 residues long.

CDR3 loop: CAGDRSRNQPQHF. The CDR3 DNA is TGTGCCGGAGACAGGTCTAGAAATCAGCCCCAGCATTTT. J is TRBJ1-5 and V is TRBV11-3; D possibly corresponds to TRBD1 (6 bases). V lost 11 bases to trimming and J lost 4 bases, with 15 bases between them. There are 13 residues in the CDR3. Germline V gene lookup returns CDR1 SGHNT and CDR2 YENEEA.

The chain joins TRBV19 to TRBJ1-2; TRBD1 aligns across 8 bases. The CDR3 is made up of 15 amino acids. Germline loops: CDR1 LNHDA, CDR2 SQIVND (reference sequence). With V trimmed by 6 bases and J by 4 bases, 10 bases remained unmatched. In DNA form, the CDR3 reads TGTGCCAGTAGGAGGACGACAGGGGCGGTCTATGGCTACACCTTC. It codes for CASRRTTGAVYGYTF.